This TCR beta chain stems from a study of radiotherapy plus CTLA-4 blockade in lung cancer. General observations from the study: Among blood TCR repertoires after radiotherapy plus ipilimumab, tumor-derived clones expanded.

Details on this clone: What it binds is not known.

Profiling relied on immunoSEQ multiplex PCR, and the TCRdb table lists in-frame clones only, not all of them. Of some 90,000 clones listed, approximately 84% are singletons. The CDR3 contains 15 residues. V dropped 1 base and J dropped 10 bases, with 15 bases sitting between them. Germline CDR1 and CDR2: SGHDT and YYEEEE. The chain recombines TRBV5-6 with TRBJ1-6; D may be TRBD1 (5 bases). Source: peripheral blood, taken from a patient treated with radiotherapy plus ipilimumab. This TCR came from a human donor with non-small cell lung cancer who had a partial response to radiotherapy plus ipilimumab. The CDR3 spells CASSLNLRGTSPLHF. Written as DNA, the CDR3 is TGTGCCAGCAGCTTGAATTTGCGGGGGACCTCACCCCTCCACTTT.